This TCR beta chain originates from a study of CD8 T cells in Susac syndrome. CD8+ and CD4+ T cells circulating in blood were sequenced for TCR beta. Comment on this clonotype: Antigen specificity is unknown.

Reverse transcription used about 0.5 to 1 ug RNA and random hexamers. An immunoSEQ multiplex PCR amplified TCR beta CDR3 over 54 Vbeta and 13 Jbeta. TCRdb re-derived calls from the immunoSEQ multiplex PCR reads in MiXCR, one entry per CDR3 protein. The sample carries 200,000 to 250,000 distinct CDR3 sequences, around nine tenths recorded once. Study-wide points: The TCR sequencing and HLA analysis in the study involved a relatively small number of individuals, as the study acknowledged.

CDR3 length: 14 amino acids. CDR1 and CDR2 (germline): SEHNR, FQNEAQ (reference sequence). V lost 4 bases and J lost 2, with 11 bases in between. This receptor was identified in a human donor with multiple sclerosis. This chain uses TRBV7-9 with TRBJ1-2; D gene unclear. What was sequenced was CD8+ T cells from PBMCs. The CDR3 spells CASSSALTNYGYTF. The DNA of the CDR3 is TGTGCCAGCAGCTCAGCCCTCACGAACTATGGCTACACCTTC.